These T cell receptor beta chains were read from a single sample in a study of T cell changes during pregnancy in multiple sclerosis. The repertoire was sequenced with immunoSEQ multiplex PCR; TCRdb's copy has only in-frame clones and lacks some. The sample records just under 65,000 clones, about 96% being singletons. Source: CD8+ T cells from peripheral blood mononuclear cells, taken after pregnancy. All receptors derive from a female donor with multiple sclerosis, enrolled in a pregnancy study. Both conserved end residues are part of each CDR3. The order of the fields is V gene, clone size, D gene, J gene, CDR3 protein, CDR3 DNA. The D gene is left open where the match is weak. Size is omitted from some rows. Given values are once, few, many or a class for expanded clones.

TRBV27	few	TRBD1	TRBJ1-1	CASSSRQGRNTEAFF	TGTGCCAGCAGTTCCCGACAGGGAAGGAACACTGAAGCTTTCTTT
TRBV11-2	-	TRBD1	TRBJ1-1	CASSLAKGQGEVVNTEAFF	TGTGCCAGCAGCTTAGCCAAAGGACAGGGTGAAGTGGTGAACACTGAAGCTTTCTTT
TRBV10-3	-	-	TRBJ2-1	CAISEGASSGNEQFF	TGTGCCATCAGTGAGGGTGCTAGTTCGGGCAATGAGCAGTTCTTC
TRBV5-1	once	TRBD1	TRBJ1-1	CASSSDRALVTEAFF	TGCGCCAGCAGCTCGGACAGGGCTTTGGTCACTGAAGCTTTCTTT
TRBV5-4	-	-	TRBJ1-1	CASSFGSTEAFF	TGTGCCAGCAGCTTTGGGAGCACTGAAGCTTTCTTT
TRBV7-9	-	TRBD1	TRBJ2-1	CASSPRDRAYNEQFF	TGTGCCAGCAGCCCGAGGGACAGGGCCTACAATGAGCAGTTCTTC
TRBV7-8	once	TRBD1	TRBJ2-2	CASSAEGTGTVRTGELFF	TGTGCCAGCAGCGCTGAGGGGACCGGGACAGTGAGGACCGGGGAGCTGTTTTTT
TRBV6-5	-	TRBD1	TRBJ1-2	CASSYLGTDYGYTF	TGTGCCAGCAGTTACCTCGGGACAGACTATGGCTACACCTTC
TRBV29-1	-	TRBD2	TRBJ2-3	CSVEGGTSGSPTQYF	TGCAGCGTTGAAGGGGGGACTAGCGGGAGTCCTACGCAGTATTTT
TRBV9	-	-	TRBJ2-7	CASSVSHFPTDEQYF	TGTGCCAGCAGCGTATCTCACTTCCCCACGGACGAGCAGTACTTC
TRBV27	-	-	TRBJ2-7	CASSLWGNAYEQYF	TGTGCCAGCAGTTTATGGGGCAACGCCTACGAGCAGTACTTC
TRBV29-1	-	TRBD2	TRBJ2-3	CSVPREGRSDTQYF	TGCAGCGTCCCCCGGGAGGGTAGATCGGATACGCAGTATTTT